The T cell receptor beta chain described here comes from a study of Graves' ophthalmopathy and Graves' hyperthyroidism (dated by TCRdb to the late 2010s). Background on the whole study: Peripheral blood was collected before any treatment was given, at the time of initial diagnosis. The study used signatures of the TCR beta repertoire to tell Graves' ophthalmopathy apart from Graves' hyperthyroidism and to predict which patients would progress to ophthalmopathy. In total, 135 blood samples were TCR-sequenced: approximately 42 ophthalmopathy, some 75 hyperthyroidism and roughly 17 hyperthyroidism-to-ophthalmopathy patients. To explore V-J signatures that distinguish ophthalmopathy from hyperthyroidism, a discovery set of about a hundred patients was enrolled, made up of roughly 41 with ophthalmopathy and fewer than 60 with stable hyperthyroidism. An independent validation cohort was composed of some 18 hyperthyroidism patients and 17 patients who later progressed from hyperthyroidism to ophthalmopathy. In five or six hyperthyroidism patients, T-cell repertoires of thyroid tissue and blood were compared. Once sampling was done, hyperthyroidism patients were given methimazole at a starting dose of 30 mg daily, while ophthalmopathy patients were given high-dose intravenous methylprednisolone. The 95 to 100 discovery patients were divided at random into training and test sets in a 7:3 ratio.

This clonotype showed up many times. It has no known antigen specificity. Nothing much larger sits one base from this clone, and base qualities are not available. General conclusions and limits of the study: In validation, the model predicted ophthalmopathy progression with roughly 68% sensitivity and 72.22% specificity; around twelve predicted patients were CT-confirmed with GO in a median of approximately 6.5 months. The 13-signature model separated ophthalmopathy from stable hyperthyroidism with around 90% sensitivity and 81.08% specificity in cross-validation, and 80%/75% in the test set. Sample size was not predetermined statistically, and investigators were not blinded to group allocation. Most expanded thyroid clonotypes with a frequency above 0.001 also appeared in blood, which suggests that blood repertoires may reflect the immune response in the thyroid.

For repertoire sequencing, TCR beta CDR3 regions were amplified from RNA transcripts. The first round was an RT-PCR using HTBI primers with the Qiagen OneStep RT-PCR kit, and this first round was followed by a second-round multiplex PCR, then size selection and purification. Libraries were sequenced on an Illumina HiSeq2000 using paired-end 100 bp reads. Processing in the source paper ran as follows. SOAPnuke was used to process the reads, removing any read that contained adapters or uncalled bases, had a mean Phred below 15, or lacked an exact match to the constant primer or identifier. High-quality paired reads were merged with COPE v1.2.5. Clonotypes were defined as unique nucleotide sequences and were aligned to IMGT TRB V, D and J references using MiTCR v1.1. Analysis was restricted to V-J combinations with a frequency above 0.0001, which covered over 98% of repertoires. For each V-J combination, a TCR clonal expansion and chaos score was defined as the ratio of F50 clonal expansion to chaos observed in the TCRdist matrix. Welch's t-statistics and random forest were used to reduce features to about 13 V-J combinations, which were fed into a naive Bayes classifier. The Morisita-Horn index was used to measure how similar the thyroid and blood repertoires were. In TCRdb, the public reads were trimmed at Q25 with fastp and aligned with MiXCR, with productive beta chains retained. When rows share a CDR3 protein, they turn into one entry using the most common DNA and genes. TCRdb, not the original authors, processed these V and J calls. The sample yields about 500,000 distinct CDR3 sequences; roughly 14% were counted once. Roughly 10% of the sample belongs to the ten largest clones.

Deletion took 5 bases off V and 5 bases off J, with a span of 16 bases between the germline ends. From its cysteine to its phenylalanine, the CDR3 spans 14 amino acids. The CDR3 DNA has 42 bases and is translated from base 1. The ophthalmopathy patients had moderately to severely active disease, with a Clinical Activity Score of 3 or higher, a NOSPECS grade of 4 or higher, and a disease duration of less than 3 months. Patients with other autoimmune diseases, uncontrolled infections, pregnancy or lactation were excluded from the study. Clinical symptoms, serum thyroxine, TRAb, thyroid ultrasound and orbital computed tomography formed the basis of the diagnosis. Ficoll-Paque density gradient centrifugation was used to isolate PBMCs from around 9.1 ml of fresh peripheral blood. Trizol reagent was used to extract the total RNA, and its quality was then checked on an Agilent 2100 Bioanalyzer.

The sequence came from a woman in her 30s with Graves' ophthalmopathy. Donor details come from another sample of the same person, matched by shared clones. The chain was built from TRBV12-3 or TRBV12-4 and TRBJ2-7, with the D gene not confidently named. Sequenced material: blood. The CDR3 region: CASSPAPLAHEQYF. The DNA is as follows: TGTGCCAGCAGTCCCGCCCCGTTGGCCCACGAGCAGTACTTC.